Following are 23 T cell receptor beta chains from one sample sequenced in a study of OX40 agonist ivuxolimab in advanced cancers. TCRdb keeps only in-frame clones here, not all; method: immunoSEQ multiplex PCR. The table shows tens of thousands of clones, with about 92% occurring only once. Sequenced material: CD4+ or CD8+ T cells sorted from blood, taken in a trial of the OX40 agonist ivuxolimab. These receptors all come from an adult with an advanced solid tumor such as melanoma, head and neck, liver or kidney cancer.

This rearrangement joins TRBV28 to TRBJ1-1, with a possible D match to TRBD1 (5 bases). CDR3 length equals 15 residues. The germline gives CDR1 MDHEN, CDR2 SYDVKM. Trimming took 7 bases from V and 0 from J, leaving 15 bases between them. Here the CDR3 DNA reads TGTGCCAGCACCCACTGGGGGAGCATGAACACTGAAGCTTTCTTT. Encoded protein: CASTHWGSMNTEAFF.

The CDR3 reads CARRLGILDLNTEAFF. The CDR3 DNA is TGTGCCAGACGGCTCGGCATACTCGACCTGAACACTGAAGCTTTCTTT. The chain links TRBV12-1 to TRBJ1-1. TRBV12-1 is noted as a pseudogene. The CDR3 spans 16 residues.

CDR3 residues: CASTGRDRDEQFF. CDR3 DNA: TGTGCCAGCACCGGAAGGGACAGGGACGAGCAGTTCTTC. The chain is built from TRBV11-1 and TRBJ2-1; 9 bases line up with TRBD1. CDR1 is SGHAT and CDR2 is FQDESV in the germline V gene (reference sequence). With V trimmed by 7 bases and J by 10 bases, 8 bases remained unmatched. The CDR3 is 13 amino acids.

This chain links TRBV5-4 with TRBJ2-1; 9 positions agree with TRBD2. J was trimmed by 7 bases and V by 4 bases; bases with no gene match: 15. The CDR3 contains 17 residues. Germline assignment: CDR1 SGHNT and CDR2 YYREEE (reference sequence). CDR3 coding DNA: TGTGCCAGCAGCCACCCCGCTGTCAGCGGGGGGCGGAATGAGCAGTTCTTC. Protein product: CASSHPAVSGGRNEQFF. The full variable domain, with the rest looked up from reference TRBV5-4 and TRBJ2-1, is ETGVTQSPTHLIKTRGQQVTLRCSSQSGHNTVSWYQQALGQGPQFIFQYYREEENGRGNFPPRFSGLQFPNYSSELNVNALELDDSALYLCASSHPAVSGGRNEQFFGPGTRLTVL.

This clone appeared a few times. V gene TRBV4-3 combines with J gene TRBJ1-1, with D possibly being TRBD1 (6 bases). The CDR3 has 15 amino acids. Germline V gene lookup returns CDR1 LGHNA and CDR2 YSLEER. With 0 bases removed from V and 5 bases from J, the gap between germline ends came to 13 bases. The CDR3 nucleotides are TGCGCCAGCAGCCAAGATGTGGGGGCGTGGACTGAAGCTTTCTTT. Its translation: CASSQDVGAWTEAFF.

This clone was found once. This chain joins TRBV5-1 and TRBJ1-1; 9 bases agree with TRBD1. Germline values: CDR1 SGHRS, CDR2 YFSETQ. This CDR3 contains 16 residues. The V gene end was trimmed by 2 bases and the J gene end by 8 bases; junction bases not matched to a gene: 13. CDR3 amino acids: CASSFRGQGRGFEAFF. Written as DNA, the CDR3 is TGCGCCAGCAGCTTCCGGGGACAGGGCCGTGGCTTCGAAGCTTTCTTT.

CDR3 in amino acids: CASSPDWALNTEAFF. The DNA for the CDR3 is TGTGCCAGCTCACCAGACTGGGCCTTGAACACTGAAGCTTTCTTT. The V call is TRBV18, the J call TRBJ1-1; D unclear. With 2 bases removed from V and 0 bases from J, the gap between germline ends came to 10 bases. This CDR3 spans 15 amino acids. The germline V gene encodes CDR1 KGHSH and CDR2 LQKENI.

This chain joins TRBV27 and TRBJ2-3, with 7 bases fitting TRBD1. There are 18 residues in the CDR3. The trim removed 4 bases at V and 0 bases at J, leaving 13 bases unmatched. The germline V gene encodes CDR1 MNHEY and CDR2 SMNVEV (reference sequence). CDR3: CASSSLTVQGSSTDTQYF. CDR3 in DNA: TGTGCCAGCAGTTCCCTCACCGTACAGGGGAGTAGCACAGATACGCAGTATTTT.

V is TRBV6-4 and J is TRBJ1-2; D uncertain. The length of the CDR3 is 15 residues. Germline V gene sequence: CDR1 MRHNA, CDR2 SNTAGT. V lost 6 bases and J 5 bases, leaving 19 bases between the germline ends. CDR3 protein: CASSPRPGHPYGYTF. The CDR3 DNA is TGTGCCAGCAGCCCCCGGCCGGGCCACCCGTATGGCTACACCTTC.

There are a few counts of this clone. The genes are TRBV19 and TRBJ1-2; D ambiguous. Germline V gives CDR1 LNHDA, CDR2 SQIVND (reference sequence). V gave up 1 base and J gave up 3 bases, with 9 bases separating them. This CDR3 is 14 amino acids long. CDR3 sequence reads: CASSIVVDYYGYTF. For the CDR3, the DNA is TGTGCCAGTAGTATAGTCGTGGACTACTATGGCTACACCTTC.

CDR3 nucleotide sequence: TGTGCCAGCAGTTACTCGGACAGGTTCTACGAGCAGTACTTC. This gives the protein CASSYSDRFYEQYF. This chain joins TRBV6-5 and TRBJ2-7; TRBD1 matches at 7 bases. Looked up from germline, CDR1 is MNHEY and CDR2 is SVGAGI. The CDR3 consists of 14 residues. V was clipped by 0 bases and J by 3 bases; unmatched bases: 2.

V is TRBV27 and J is TRBJ1-1; possible D gene TRBD1, 5 bases. Trimming stripped 7 bases from V and 5 bases from J, with 17 bases between. Per the germline V gene, CDR1 is MNHEY and CDR2 is SMNVEV (reference sequence). This CDR3 comprises 14 residues. Here the CDR3 DNA reads TGTGCCAGCACCCAGGGTTTCTTTATGACTGAAGCTTTCTTT. This codes for CASTQGFFMTEAFF.

The chain is built from TRBV7-2 and TRBJ2-3, with 9 bases identical to TRBD2. Germline V lookup: CDR1 SGHTA, CDR2 FQGNSA. Trimming cost V 4 bases and J 3 bases; bases outside gene matches: 8. The CDR3 is made up of 16 amino acids. Here the CDR3 reads CASSSYGTSLTDTQYF. CDR3 bases: TGTGCCAGCAGCTCCTACGGGACTAGCCTTACAGATACGCAGTATTTT.

The chain is built from TRBV7-2 and TRBJ2-1; 11 bases match TRBD1. J was trimmed by 1 base and V by 1 base; bases with no gene match: 3. The CDR3 contains 17 residues. Germline CDR1 SGHTA, CDR2 FQGNSA. The CDR3, as DNA: TGTGCCAGCAGCTTAGATGGACAGGGGGCGTCCTACAATGAGCAGTTCTTC. This translates into CASSLDGQGASYNEQFF.

This chain connects TRBV19 to TRBJ2-4, with D perhaps being TRBD1 or TRBD2 (6 bases each). Germline V gene sequence: CDR1 LNHDA, CDR2 SQIVND (reference sequence). The CDR3 extends over 16 amino acids. V was cut by 5 bases and J by 0 bases, with 14 bases left in between. The CDR3 DNA reads as TGTGCCAGTAGTCCCAGGGGACTCCTAGCCAAAAACATTCAGTACTTC. Translating it yields CASSPRGLLAKNIQYF.

This rearrangement joins TRBV27 to TRBJ1-2, with D possibly matching TRBD1 (6 bases). The ends were cut back, 5 bases at V and 6 bases at J, with 19 bases in the middle. The CDR3 is 15 residues long. Per germline, CDR1 MNHEY and CDR2 SMNVEV (reference sequence). This CDR3 reads CASSPIGLGAHGYTF. CDR3 coding DNA: TGTGCCAGCAGTCCAATCGGCTTGGGGGCCCATGGCTACACCTTC.

DNA for the CDR3: TGTGCCAGCACGGGGGGCCTTAACTATGGCTACACCTTC. The encoded protein is CASTGGLNYGYTF. The chain is built from TRBV7-9 and TRBJ1-2, with TRBD1 as a possible D gene (6 bases). V was cut by 7 bases and J by 1 base, with 10 bases left in between. From germline, CDR1 is SEHNR and CDR2 FQNEAQ (reference sequence). CDR3 size: 13 residues.

The chain employs TRBV10-3 and TRBJ1-4, with a possible D match to TRBD1 (6 bases). Trimming took 4 bases from V and 8 from J, leaving 14 bases between them. Germline CDR1 is ENHRY and CDR2 is SYGVKD. CDR3 length: 14 amino acids. In nucleotides, the CDR3 is TGTGCCATCAGTGTGGGGGCGGAGGAGGAAAAACTGTTTTTT. Translating gives CAISVGAEEEKLFF.

The gene calls are TRBV6-5 and TRBJ1-1, with D possibly matching TRBD1 (5 bases). Trimming cost V 0 bases and J 11 bases, with 7 bases left between them. The CDR3 is made up of 11 amino acids. Germline CDR1 is MNHEY and CDR2 is SVGAGI. The CDR3 DNA is TGTGCCAGCAGTTACTCGGGGGACGCTTTCTTT. As protein: CASSYSGDAFF.

This clone has just one count. Written as DNA, the CDR3 is TGTGCCAGCAGCTTGGCGAGTTACCCTGAAGCTTTCTTT. Its protein product is CASSLASYPEAFF. This chain uses TRBV5-5 with TRBJ1-1; no firm D call. Germline CDR1 SGHKS, CDR2 YYEKEE (reference sequence). The V end was cut by 0 bases, the J end by 6 bases, with 9 bases between. This CDR3 is 13 amino acids long. Based on the CDR3 plus reference TRBV5-5 and TRBJ1-1, the full variable domain is DAGVTQSPTHLIKTRGQQVTLRCSPISGHKSVSWYQQVLGQGPQFIFQYYEKEERGRGNFPDRFSARQFPNYSSELNVNALLLGDSALYLCASSLASYPEAFFGQGTRLTVV.

The CDR3 bases are TGCGCCAGCAGCCAAGATCATGTGAAGGGATTGAATGGAAACACCATATATTTT. Protein sequence: CASSQDHVKGLNGNTIYF. The rearrangement links TRBV4-3 to TRBJ1-3; D gene ambiguous. Germline V CDR1 and CDR2: LGHNA, YSLEER. The CDR3 has 18 residues. Trimming left V 0 bases short and J 3 bases short, with 18 bases between.

The rearrangement links TRBV7-2 to TRBJ2-3; maybe TRBD2 (7 bases). The CDR3 runs to 15 residues. Per germline, CDR1 SGHTA and CDR2 FQGNSA. The V gene lost 5 bases and the J gene lost 1 base, with 13 bases spanning the gap. The CDR3: CASSHWGGRTDTQYF. The CDR3 DNA is TGTGCCAGCAGCCACTGGGGGGGGCGCACAGATACGCAGTATTTT.

This rearrangement joins TRBV4-3 to TRBJ1-2; D is possibly TRBD1 (5 bases). Germline V lookup: CDR1 LGHNA, CDR2 YSLEER. The CDR3 contains 13 residues. V gave up 2 bases and J gave up 5 bases, with 9 bases separating them. DNA of the CDR3: TGCGCCAGCAGCCAATGGGGGGGGTATGGCTACACCTTC. The encoded protein is CASSQWGGYGYTF.